Following are 30 T cell receptor beta chains from one sample sequenced in a study of PD-L1 blockade in urothelial cancer. TCRdb keeps only in-frame clones here, not all; method: immunoSEQ multiplex PCR. This sample has about 130,000 clones; roughly 83% occur once, and the top ten carry roughly 2.9%. Specified time point: pretreatment peripheral blood. Sequencing was performed on PBMCs, taken around atezolizumab (anti-PD-L1) treatment. The receptors originated from a man in his forties or fifties with urothelial cancer.

This chain links TRBV5-1 with TRBJ2-7; perhaps TRBD1 as D (5 bases). Looked up from germline, CDR1 is SGHRS and CDR2 is YFSETQ. V lost 0 bases and J 4 bases, leaving 20 bases between the germline ends. The CDR3 consists of 17 residues. CDR3 sequence (DNA): TGCGCCAGCAGCTTGGGGCTTCAGGGAAAAGTCCGTTACGAGCAGTACTTC. It codes for CASSLGLQGKVRYEQYF.

CDR3 DNA: TGTGCCAGCACCACCGACAGGGTCGAGCAGTACTTC. This sequence encodes CASTTDRVEQYF. The rearrangement links TRBV28 to TRBJ2-7; TRBD1 matches at 7 bases. Losses at the gene ends were 7 bases for V and 6 bases for J; bases not matched to a gene: 6. The CDR3 runs to 12 residues. Germline V gene sequence: CDR1 MDHEN, CDR2 SYDVKM.

This clone was picked up a small number of times. This chain joins TRBV6-1 and TRBJ1-1, with TRBD1 matching 8 bases. With 4 bases clipped from V and 0 bases from J, the junction kept 16 bases outside the gene matches. Germline V lookup: CDR1 MNHNS, CDR2 SASEGT. This CDR3 has 19 residues. DNA for the CDR3: TGTGCCAGCAGTGCCAGGATCACAGGGGGGAGTGCGATGAACACTGAAGCTTTCTTT. Its protein product is CASSARITGGSAMNTEAFF.

The V call is TRBV30, the J call TRBJ2-5; D might be TRBD2 (5 bases). V was pared by 4 bases and J by 7 bases, with 13 bases between. This CDR3 has 12 amino acids. Germline assignment: CDR1 GTSNPN and CDR2 SVGIG (reference sequence). The CDR3: CAWNQRMGTQYF. The CDR3 bases are TGTGCCTGGAACCAGCGGATGGGGACCCAGTACTTC.

The genes are TRBV10-3 and TRBJ2-3, with 9 bases matching TRBD2. Per germline, CDR1 ENHRY and CDR2 SYGVKD. J lost 5 bases, V lost 7 bases, and 4 bases had no gene match. CDR3 size: 13 residues. CDR3 amino acids: CAIKIAGEDTQYF. In nucleotides, the CDR3 is TGTGCCATCAAGATAGCGGGAGAAGATACGCAGTATTTT.

The CDR3: CASSRESGRVNEQFF. DNA for the CDR3: TGTGCCAGCAGCCGTGAAAGCGGGAGAGTTAATGAGCAGTTCTTC. This chain connects TRBV6-1 to TRBJ2-1; 8 nucleotides align to TRBD2. The V segment lost 6 bases and the J segment 7 bases; nucleotides outside the gene matches: 11. Germline V gene data show CDR1 as MNHNS and CDR2 as SASEGT. The CDR3 is 15 residues long.

This chain uses TRBV19 with TRBJ2-7; D remains ambiguous. The CDR3 has 12 amino acids. Germline V gene lookup returns CDR1 LNHDA and CDR2 SQIVND (reference sequence). V was clipped by 6 bases and J by 3 bases, with 9 bases between them. CDR3: CASRNSFYEQYF. The CDR3 DNA reads as TGTGCCAGTAGGAACAGCTTCTACGAGCAGTACTTC.

The chain has TRBV7-6 and TRBJ2-5; TRBD1 aligns across 10 bases. Germline CDR1 SGHVS, CDR2 FNYEAQ. J gave up 4 bases and V 5 bases, and 10 bases lay outside the gene matches. This CDR3 is built from 16 residues. The CDR3 spells CASSPLDRGGRETQYF. The CDR3 DNA sequence: TGTGCCAGCAGCCCCTTGGACAGGGGGGGCCGAGAGACCCAGTACTTC.

The genes are TRBV5-1 and TRBJ2-1; 14 bases fit TRBD2. Germline values: CDR1 SGHRS, CDR2 YFSETQ. V dropped 3 bases and J dropped 2; count of bases not matched to a gene: 13. The CDR3 is made up of 20 amino acids. CDR3 amino acids: CASSYTLTSGRALPYNEQFF. In DNA form, the CDR3 reads TGCGCCAGCAGCTACACCCTGACTAGCGGGAGGGCCCTTCCCTACAATGAGCAGTTCTTC.

V and J are TRBV18 and TRBJ2-1; 7 bases match TRBD1. J lost 2 bases, V lost 1 base, and 2 bases had no gene match. The V gene's germline CDR1 is KGHSH and CDR2 LQKENI. The CDR3 has 15 amino acids. CDR3 sequence: CASSPQGQPYNEQFF. DNA for the CDR3: TGTGCCAGCTCACCACAGGGACAGCCCTACAATGAGCAGTTCTTC.

This clone has just one count. The rearrangement joins TRBV4-2 to TRBJ1-1, with TRBD1 identical over 9 bases. The germline gives CDR1 LGHNA, CDR2 YNFKEQ. CDR3 size: 16 residues. The V gene end was trimmed by 7 bases and the J gene end by 4 bases; junction bases not matched to a gene: 13. CDR3 sequence reads: CASTPRLGTGPTEAFF. CDR3 DNA: TGTGCCAGCACCCCGCGTTTGGGGACAGGGCCCACTGAAGCTTTCTTT.

This clone was seen only once. This sequence joins TRBV28 and TRBJ1-1; the match to TRBD1 covers 7 bases. J was trimmed by 0 bases and V by 11 bases; bases with no gene match: 12. CDR1 is MDHEN, CDR2 SYDVKM, per germline. The CDR3 consists of 15 residues. CDR3 in DNA: TGTGCCTCGCACCGGGACAGTAGACTGAACACTGAAGCTTTCTTT. This codes for CASHRDSRLNTEAFF.

The gene calls are TRBV6-5 and TRBJ2-3; D might be TRBD2 (6 bases). Germline CDR1 is MNHEY and CDR2 is SVGAGI. The length of the CDR3 is 15 residues. The germline V and J ends were trimmed by 2 bases and 0 bases, with 9 bases remaining between them. In DNA form, the CDR3 reads TGTGCCAGCAGTTACGGAGGGTTCAGCACAGATACGCAGTATTTT. It is translated as CASSYGGFSTDTQYF.

Here the CDR3 DNA reads TGTGCCAGCAGCTTGAGGCTCACAGATACGCAGTATTTT. Amino acid sequence: CASSLRLTDTQYF. This chain uses TRBV7-9 with TRBJ2-3; D remains ambiguous. Between the trimmed V and J ends, which lost 3 bases and 2 bases, there was a span of 6 bases. The germline V gene encodes CDR1 SEHNR and CDR2 FQNEAQ (reference sequence). The CDR3 has 13 amino acids.

The chain is built from TRBV19 and TRBJ2-2, with D tentatively TRBD2 (5 bases). Between the trimmed V and J ends, which lost 2 bases and 3 bases, there was a span of 10 bases. CDR1 LNHDA and CDR2 SQIVND come from the germline V gene (reference sequence). The CDR3 runs to 15 residues. CDR3 residues: CASSIIGLYTGELFF. DNA for the CDR3: TGTGCCAGTAGTATAATCGGACTGTACACCGGGGAGCTGTTTTTT.

This chain joins TRBV5-5 and TRBJ2-1; D not resolved. Trimming took off 1 base at V and 3 bases at J, with 11 bases between the two ends. Germline values: CDR1 SGHKS, CDR2 YYEKEE (reference sequence). The CDR3 loop spans 15 amino acids. The CDR3 DNA reads TGTGCCAGCAGCTTGTCCCCCGACTTCTACAATGAGCAGTTCTTC. Translation: CASSLSPDFYNEQFF.

The V call is TRBV7-3, the J call TRBJ2-7; 7 bases fit TRBD1. This CDR3 comprises 15 residues. Trimming took 5 bases from V and 0 from J; bases not matched to a gene: 7. Germline lookup yields CDR1 SGHTA and CDR2 FQGTGA. The CDR3: CASSMGQPSSYEQYF. CDR3 DNA sequence: TGTGCCAGCAGCATGGGACAGCCTAGCTCCTACGAGCAGTACTTC.

V and J are TRBV5-1 and TRBJ1-2, with D uncertain. CDR3 length: 15 amino acids. V lost 0 bases to trimming and J lost 4 bases, with 13 bases between them. The germline CDR1 and CDR2 sequences are SGHRS and YFSETQ. Here the CDR3 DNA reads TGCGCCAGCAGCTTGGATCTAGCGGGTACCTATGGCTACACCTTC. Its translation: CASSLDLAGTYGYTF.

The chain links TRBV6-1 to TRBJ1-1; TRBD1 agrees at 7 bases. Germline assignment: CDR1 MNHNS and CDR2 SASEGT. Losses at the gene ends were 5 bases for V and 2 bases for J; bases not matched to a gene: 8. This CDR3 is built from 15 residues. The CDR3 spells CASSLNRQGNTEAFF. The CDR3 DNA is TGTGCCAGCAGTCTTAACCGACAGGGTAACACTGAAGCTTTCTTT.

The chain links TRBV6-1 to TRBJ2-3; perhaps TRBD1 as D (5 bases). Between the trimmed V and J ends, which lost 4 bases and 0 bases, there was a span of 26 bases. The CDR3 covers 20 residues. CDR1 is MNHNS, CDR2 SASEGT, per germline. The CDR3 here is CASSALKRDRFSASTDTQYF. The DNA of the CDR3 is TGTGCCAGCAGTGCTCTCAAACGAGACAGATTCTCCGCTAGCACAGATACGCAGTATTTT.

This chain links TRBV11-3 with TRBJ2-5; 11 nucleotides agree with TRBD1. The CDR3 spans 15 residues. The J segment lost 2 bases and the V segment lost 3 bases, leaving 2 bases of the junction unmatched. The germline V gene has CDR1 SGHNT and CDR2 YENEEA. CDR3 in amino acids: CASSFGTGGQETQYF. The CDR3, as DNA: TGTGCCAGCAGCTTCGGGACAGGGGGACAAGAGACCCAGTACTTC.

The rearrangement links TRBV7-9 to TRBJ2-1; 13 nucleotides agree with TRBD2. CDR3 length equals 16 residues. The germline gives CDR1 SEHNR, CDR2 FQNEAQ (reference sequence). The trim removed 5 bases at V and 4 bases at J, leaving 5 bases unmatched. The DNA of the CDR3 is TGTGCCAGCAGCCCCCGGACTAGCGGGAGTTACAATGAGCAGTTCTTC. Translation gives CASSPRTSGSYNEQFF.

The chain uses TRBV6-4 and TRBJ2-2, with D possibly being TRBD2 (5 bases). This CDR3 contains 16 residues. Germline V gene data show CDR1 as MRHNA and CDR2 as SNTAGT. Trimming pared 6 bases from V and 4 bases from J, leaving 18 bases between. CDR3 sequence: CASSPRGSVVTGELFF. The CDR3 DNA reads TGTGCCAGCAGCCCACGGGGTAGCGTTGTCACCGGGGAGCTGTTTTTT.

CDR3 sequence: CASSLSTSGPYEQYF. CDR3 sequence (DNA): TGTGCCAGCAGCTTGAGCACTAGCGGTCCCTACGAGCAGTACTTC. The chain links TRBV5-4 to TRBJ2-7; TRBD2 matches 8 bases. CDR1 SGHNT and CDR2 YYREEE come from the germline V gene (reference sequence). The CDR3 contains 15 residues. Germline trimming cut 1 base from V and 2 bases from J; bases unmatched to any gene: 5.

The chain joins TRBV5-1 to TRBJ2-1; D might be TRBD2 (5 bases). The V gene's germline CDR1 is SGHRS and CDR2 YFSETQ. Trimming left V 2 bases short and J 7 bases short, with 10 bases between. CDR3 length: 13 residues. The CDR3 DNA reads TGCGCCAGCAGCTTACCAGAGGGTAATGAGCAGTTCTTC. Amino acid sequence: CASSLPEGNEQFF. Based on the CDR3 plus reference TRBV5-1 and TRBJ2-1, the full variable domain is KAGVTQTPRYLIKTRGQQVTLSCSPISGHRSVSWYQQTPGQGLQFLFEYFSETQRNKGNFPGRFSGRQFSNSRSEMNVSTLELGDSALYLCASSLPEGNEQFFGPGTRLTVL.

J is TRBJ2-3 and V is TRBV11-3; D is perhaps TRBD2 (6 bases). The germline V gene encodes CDR1 SGHNT and CDR2 YENEEA. The CDR3 spans 12 residues. V was pared by 8 bases and J by 0 bases, with 6 bases between. The CDR3 loop is CASAGSTDTQYF. The CDR3 DNA sequence: TGTGCCAGCGCGGGGAGCACAGATACGCAGTATTTT.

J is TRBJ1-3 and V is TRBV27; 7 nucleotides match TRBD1. With 5 bases clipped from V and 2 bases from J, the junction kept 6 bases outside the gene matches. Germline V gives CDR1 MNHEY, CDR2 SMNVEV (reference sequence). CDR3 length: 15 amino acids. The CDR3 bases are TGTGCCAGCAGTGTTGACAGGGCCGCTGGAAACACCATATATTTT. Protein sequence: CASSVDRAAGNTIYF.

V usage is TRBV5-1 and J usage is TRBJ2-1; 12 nucleotides agree with TRBD2. Germline V gene sequence: CDR1 SGHRS, CDR2 YFSETQ. J gave up 8 bases and V 0 bases, and 3 bases lay outside the gene matches. This CDR3 has 15 residues. The DNA for the CDR3 is TGCGCCAGCAGCTTGGGACTAGCGGGAGCTGATGAGCAGTTCTTC. This encodes CASSLGLAGADEQFF.

This rearrangement joins TRBV19 to TRBJ1-5, with D tentatively TRBD1 (6 bases). Trimming shortened V by 4 bases and J by 2 bases, and 15 bases separated the two germline ends. CDR1 LNHDA and CDR2 SQIVND come from the germline V gene (reference sequence). This CDR3 region has 16 residues. The CDR3 protein is CASSRGGQGGNQPQHF. In nucleotides, the CDR3 is TGTGCCAGTAGTAGGGGGGGGCAGGGCGGCAATCAGCCCCAGCATTTT.

V and J are TRBV30 and TRBJ2-1; D might be TRBD2 (6 bases). Trimming left V 5 bases short and J 2 bases short, with 7 bases between. CDR1 GTSNPN and CDR2 SVGIG come from the germline V gene (reference sequence). The CDR3 loop spans 12 amino acids. CDR3 sequence: CAWRGTYNEQFF. CDR3 DNA sequence: TGTGCCTGGCGGGGGACCTACAATGAGCAGTTCTTC.